This T cell receptor beta chain originates from a study of cytomegalovirus exposure and HLA in healthy donors. General study points: Accurate HLA-A and HLA-B prediction from TCR beta sequences was reported for most subjects. Reports credit the classifier with highly specific, highly sensitive diagnosis of cytomegalovirus status. Among TCR beta chains, those listed as cytomegalovirus-associated numbered over 150.

Primers: 60 Vbeta forward and 13 Jbeta reverse. Libraries were prepared by immunoSEQ multiplex PCR; TCRdb keeps only in-frame clonotypes and omits some of them. This table has around 110,000 clones, 9.5% appearing once. V was trimmed by 6 bases and J by 10 bases, leaving 15 bases between them. Per the germline V gene, CDR1 is SEHNR and CDR2 is FQNEAQ (reference sequence). The CDR3 length is 12 residues. About this clone itself: Its antigen is as yet unknown.

The specimen was PBMCs. This chain connects TRBV7-9 to TRBJ1-1; D remains ambiguous. The receptor comes from a man aged 25-45 years in good health and CMV-seronegative. The CDR3 region has the DNA TGTGCCAGCAGGCGGGTAGGAGCGAGAGCTTTCTTT. Translating gives CASRRVGARAFF.